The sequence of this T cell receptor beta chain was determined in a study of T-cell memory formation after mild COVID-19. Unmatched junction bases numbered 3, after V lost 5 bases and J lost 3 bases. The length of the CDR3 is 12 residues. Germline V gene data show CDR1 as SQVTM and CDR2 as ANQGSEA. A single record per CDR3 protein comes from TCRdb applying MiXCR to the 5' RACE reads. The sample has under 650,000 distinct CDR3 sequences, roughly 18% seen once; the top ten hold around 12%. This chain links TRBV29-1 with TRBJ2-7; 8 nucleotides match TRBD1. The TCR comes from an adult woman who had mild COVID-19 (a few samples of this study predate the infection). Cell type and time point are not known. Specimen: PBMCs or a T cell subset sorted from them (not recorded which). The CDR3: CSVKTGGYEQYF. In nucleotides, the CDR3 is TGCAGCGTTAAAACAGGGGGCTACGAGCAGTACTTC.